This is a list of T cell receptor beta chains from one sample in a study of cytomegalovirus exposure and HLA in healthy donors. Clones were read by immunoSEQ multiplex PCR, and TCRdb kept only the in-frame ones, dropping some. The table lists approximately 130,000 clones, over 70% of them singletons. Sequenced sample: PBMCs. Receptors originate from a woman aged 40-49 years in good health and CMV-seronegative. The CDR3 runs from the conserved cysteine through the conserved F or W. A D gene is named only where the DNA matches it firmly. The size of a clone is reported for some rows only, either as once, few or many, or as a class for expanded clones.

>-|TRBJ2-1|TRBV9|-
TGTGCCAGCAGCGAGAGGGACAATGAGCAGTTCTTC
CASSERDNEQFF
>-|TRBJ1-6|TRBV7-3|-
TGTGCCAGCAGCTTGGGGCAGAGTAATTCACCCCTCCACTTT
CASSLGQSNSPLHF
>TRBD1|TRBJ2-7|TRBV5-6|-
TGTGCCAGCAGCACGGACAGGCGGGACGAGCAGTACTTC
CASSTDRRDEQYF
>-|TRBJ2-3|TRBV7-2|-
TGTGCCAGCCGTCTGGCGGGCACGAATACGCAGTATTTT
CASRLAGTNTQYF
>-|TRBJ2-1|TRBV7-3|-
TGTGCCAGCAGTTCCTACGACAGCCTAACCTCCTACAATGAGCAGTTCTTC
CASSSYDSLTSYNEQFF
>-|TRBJ2-1|TRBV29-1|-
TGCAGCTCCACTAGGTCCCACTCCTACAATGAGCAGTTCTTC
CSSTRSHSYNEQFF
>-|TRBJ2-3|TRBV4-1|once
TGCGCCAGCAGCCAAGTGAAAATGACTAGTCCCGCCACAGATACGCAGTATTTT
CASSQVKMTSPATDTQYF
>-|TRBJ2-7|TRBV6-5|-
TGTGCCAGCAGTTACGGGCAGTCCTACGAGCAGTACTTC
CASSYGQSYEQYF
>-|TRBJ1-5|TRBV19|-
TGTGCCAGTAGTATAGTGAGTGAGAGCAATCAGCCCCAGCATTTT
CASSIVSESNQPQHF
>-|TRBJ2-1|TRBV27|-
TGTGCCAGCAGAACTAACGATTTTGGTGAGCAGTTCTTC
CASRTNDFGEQFF
>TRBD2|TRBJ2-7|TRBV27|-
TGTGCCAGCAGTTTTTTGGTCGGGGGGGCCTACGAGCAGTACTTC
CASSFLVGGAYEQYF
>TRBD1|TRBJ2-1|TRBV5-8|once
TGTGCCAGCAGCCCGTGGGGACAGGGGATCGATGAGCAGTTCTTC
CASSPWGQGIDEQFF
>-|TRBJ2-2|TRBV7-2|-
TGTGCCAGCAGCCAAGCAGCGGAAACCGGCCGGGGTACCGGGGAGCTGTTTTTT
CASSQAAETGRGTGELFF
>TRBD1|TRBJ2-1|TRBV5-1|-
TGCGCCAGCAGCCCTCGACAGGGAATCAACAATGAGCAGCTCTTC
CASSPRQGINNEQLF
>-|TRBJ2-3|TRBV7-7|-
TGTGCCAGCAGCTCTGCAGGGGGGGATACGCAGTATTTT
CASSSAGGDTQYF
>-|TRBJ2-7|TRBV11-2|-
TGTGCCAGCAGCTTAGGGGGGGTTTCCGAGCAGTACTTC
CASSLGGVSEQYF
>TRBD1|TRBJ2-2|TRBV6-6|-
TGTGCCAGCAGTCAGGGACAGGGGGTTGACACCGGGGAGCTGTTTTTT
CASSQGQGVDTGELFF
>-|TRBJ1-1|TRBV28|-
TGTGCCAGCAGTTTTCAGGTGCGAAACACTGAAGCTTTCTTT
CASSFQVRNTEAFF
>TRBD2|TRBJ2-3|TRBV23-1|-
TGCGCCAGCAGTCCGACTAGCGGCACAGATACGCAGTATTTT
CASSPTSGTDTQYF
>TRBD1|TRBJ1-1|TRBV6-6|-
TGTGCCAGCAGTTATTCGACAGGGATGAACACTGAAGCTTTCTTT
CASSYSTGMNTEAFF
>-|TRBJ2-7|TRBV10-1|-
TGCGCCAGCAGTGAAGGGGGATACGAGCAGTACTTC
CASSEGGYEQYF
>TRBD1|TRBJ2-7|TRBV10-2|-
TGCGCCAGCACCTCCCCCGGGACAGGGGTCTACGAGCAGTACTTC
CASTSPGTGVYEQYF
>-|TRBJ1-1|TRBV5-1|-
TGCGCCAGCACCGGACAGACGAACACTGAAGCTTTCTTT
CASTGQTNTEAFF
>TRBD1|TRBJ1-2|TRBV7-8|-
TGTGCCAGCAGTTACGGGGGACAGCATAACTACGGCTACACCTTC
CASSYGGQHNYGYTF
>TRBD2|TRBJ2-1|TRBV11-2|-
TGTGCCAGCAGCTCTAGAGGAACTAGCGGGGGACCCTACAATGAGCAGTTCTTC
CASSSRGTSGGPYNEQFF
>-|TRBJ2-7|TRBV5-1|-
TGCGCCAGCAGCTTGGGTCAGAGAAGCGACGAGCAGTACTTC
CASSLGQRSDEQYF
>TRBD1|TRBJ1-1|TRBV25-1|-
TGTGCCAGCAGAGGACAGGGGGCGCACACTGAAGCTTTCTTT
CASRGQGAHTEAFF
>-|TRBJ2-2|TRBV7-3|-
TGTGCCAGCAGCCCTTCCCCCACCGGGGAGCTGTTTTTT
CASSPSPTGELFF
>-|TRBJ2-5|TRBV12-5|-
TGTGCTAGTGCCCCCCGGTCGGCGGCGGAGACCCAGTACTTC
CASAPRSAAETQYF
>TRBD1|TRBJ2-7|TRBV5-6|-
TGTGCCAGCAGCTCCCTAGACAGGGGGCCGTACGAGCAGTACTTC
CASSSLDRGPYEQYF
>TRBD2|TRBJ2-2|TRBV9|-
TGTGCCAGCAGCCCCCTCGGAGCGGGGGGGCTTGGCGACACCGGGGAGCTGTTTTTT
CASSPLGAGGLGDTGELFF
>TRBD1|TRBJ2-7|TRBV11-2|few
TGTGCCAGCAGCTTTGGACAGGGTGTCTACGAGCAGTACTTC
CASSFGQGVYEQYF
>TRBD1|TRBJ1-1|TRBV10-3|-
TGTGCCAGCAGTTTCGGACAGGCCAACACTGAAGCTTTCTTT
CASSFGQANTEAFF
>TRBD1|TRBJ1-2|TRBV5-5|-
TGTGCCAGCAGCGGGGAACAGGGGGCCTTTGGCTACACCTTC
CASSGEQGAFGYTF
>-|TRBJ2-3|TRBV29-1|-
TGCAGCGTTGAAGGAGGGTCGGTCGGGGGCACAGATACGCAGTATTTT
CSVEGGSVGGTDTQYF
>-|TRBJ2-1|TRBV21-1|-
TGTGCCAGCAGCAAAAAGTTAGGGGGTTTACTAGCGGGAGAGGGAGAGCAGTTCTTC
CASSKKLGGLLAGEGEQFF
>-|TRBJ2-5|TRBV5-1|-
TGCGCCAGCTCCCGGGTGGGAGCCCAAGAGACCCAGTACTTC
CASSRVGAQETQYF
>-|TRBJ2-2|TRBV19|-
TGTGCCAGTAGTGAGACACAAGGGGTGCTTGCCGGGGAGCTGTTTTTT
CASSETQGVLAGELFF
>TRBD1|TRBJ2-1|TRBV4-2|-
TGTGCCAGCAGCCAAGACCCGGCTCAGGGGGCTGGGGATGAGCAGTTCTTC
CASSQDPAQGAGDEQFF
>TRBD1|TRBJ1-3|TRBV15|-
TGTGCCACCAGCAGGACAGGGGTTGACACCATATATTTT
CATSRTGVDTIYF
>TRBD2|TRBJ2-7|TRBV5-1|-
TGCGCCAGCAGCCCGGGCCGTTCGACTAGCGGGAGGGTTGGATCTCCCTCCTACGAGCAGTACTTC
CASSPGRSTSGRVGSPSYEQYF
>-|TRBJ1-5|TRBV19|-
TGTGCCAGTAGTATAGATCTATTTGGGGCAGGGGCCCGGCAGCCCCAGCATTTT
CASSIDLFGAGARQPQHF
>-|TRBJ1-6|TRBV28|-
TGTGCCAGCAGTTTATGGGGAGGGTTTTGGTCACCCCTCCACTTT
CASSLWGGFWSPLHF
>-|TRBJ1-1|TRBV19|once
TGTGCCAGTAGTCCTACGACAGCTAAGAACACTGAAGCTTTCTTT
CASSPTTAKNTEAFF
>TRBD1|TRBJ2-2|TRBV5-1|-
TGCGCCAGCGGAGAGGGACAGATAAACACCGGGGAGCTGTTTTTT
CASGEGQINTGELFF
>-|TRBJ1-1|TRBV5-6|few
TGTGCCAGCAGCTCTGGGGGCTTGGACACTGAAGCTTTCTTT
CASSSGGLDTEAFF
>TRBD1|TRBJ2-2|TRBV7-9|few
TGTGCCAGCAGCTTGTCCGGGACAGGGGACACCGGGGAGCTGTTTTTT
CASSLSGTGDTGELFF
>TRBD2|TRBJ2-1|TRBV27|-
TGTGCCAGCAGTTTAGGCGGGGGGGGAAGGAGAGGTAATGAGCAGTTCTTC
CASSLGGGGRRGNEQFF
>TRBD1|TRBJ2-5|TRBV6-1|-
TGTGCCAGCAGTGTTCAGGGGGATGGGCAAGAGACCCAGTACTTC
CASSVQGDGQETQYF
>-|TRBJ2-7|TRBV5-1|-
TGCGCCAGCAGCTTGGATGGCTCCGGAGGCTCCTACGAGCAGTACTTC
CASSLDGSGGSYEQYF
>-|TRBJ2-2|TRBV12-1|-
TGTGCCAGCAGCTGTCTCCGGAGGGCCCTCTTTTTTTGCGCCGGGGAGCTGTTTTTT
CASSCLRRALFFCAGELFF
>TRBD1|TRBJ1-1|TRBV28|-
TGTGCCAGCAGTTTATCAGGGGGCGGCTGGACTGAAGCTTTCTTT
CASSLSGGGWTEAFF
>-|TRBJ2-1|TRBV9|-
TGTGCCAGCAGTACCCTTAGCTCCTACAATGAGCAGTTCTTC
CASSTLSSYNEQFF
>-|TRBJ2-1|TRBV10-3|-
TGTGCCATCAGGGCCCTGGGGGGTGGCAATGAGCAGTTCTTC
CAIRALGGGNEQFF
>-|TRBJ2-1|TRBV28|-
TGTGCCAGCAGTACCACAGGGACGGAGCAGTTCTTC
CASSTTGTEQFF